This T cell receptor beta chain was observed in a study of technical replicates of blood from a handful of donors. Method: immunoSEQ multiplex PCR; TCRdb's copy keeps in-frame clones and lacks some. Here the sample spans almost 90,000 clones, about 94% being singletons. Trimming cost V 1 base and J 5 bases, with 11 bases left between them. Germline-derived CDR1 and CDR2 are MGHRA and YSYEKL. The CDR3 is 15 amino acids. J is TRBJ2-2 and V is TRBV4-1; D may be TRBD2 (6 bases). The sample taken for sequencing was T cells isolated from PBMCs. This TCR was sampled from a human donor in good health. CDR3 in DNA: TGCGCCAGCAGCCAAGTGGGCGGGAATACCGGGGAGCTGTTTTTT. Translation: CASSQVGGNTGELFF.